This T cell receptor (beta chain) was sequenced for a study of a mutant IDH1 vaccine in newly diagnosed glioma. Study in general: The treated population exhibited a male proportion of about 62%, a female proportion of 37.5%, and a mean age of roughly 39 years. The earlier regimen, radiotherapy, temozolomide, or both, was most often both.

General study findings and limits: Most patients, around 93%, showed vaccine-induced immune responses. Any relationship between pseudoprogression and changes in top peripheral T cell clonotypes seemed absent.

Remarks on this clone: Antigen: not known.

Germline CDR1 reads MDHEN; CDR2 reads SYDVKM. The trim removed 4 bases at V and 6 bases at J, leaving 2 bases unmatched. This CDR3 has 14 amino acids. Clones were sequenced by immunoSEQ multiplex PCR, and TCRdb holds only the in-frame ones, with some missing. The sample carries tens of thousands of clones, roughly 85% recorded once. This sample's time point: baseline, week 1 (first vaccination visit). The sample's treatment: pre-vaccination baseline after standard-of-care therapy. J is TRBJ2-2 and V is TRBV28, with 10 bases lining up with TRBD1. The material sequenced was PBMCs, taken from a glioma patient treated with radiotherapy, temozolomide or both. The sequence was collected from a man in his thirties or forties with glioma. The CDR3 DNA follows: TGTGCCAGCAGTTGGACAGGGGGGTCCGGGGAGCTGTTTTTT. Encoded protein: CASSWTGGSGELFF.